Detailed here is one TCR beta chain. The antigen is unknown. The data originate from a study of OX40 agonist ivuxolimab in advanced cancers. Regarding the study as a whole: Circulating CD4+ and CD8+ T cells showed clonal expansion by week 6 at 0.1 to 3.0 mg/kg.

Data came from immunoSEQ multiplex PCR; TCRdb stores just in-frame clones and leaves some out. The sample lists 43,000 or so clones; 90% were seen once. Here the sequenced sample was CD4+ or CD8+ T cells sorted from blood, taken in a trial of the OX40 agonist ivuxolimab. The receptor was isolated from an adult with an advanced solid tumor such as melanoma, head and neck, liver or kidney cancer.

The CDR3 DNA reads TGTGCCAGCAGAAGCAGGCTTTACAATGAGCAGTTCTTC. Translated, it gives CASRSRLYNEQFF. This chain connects TRBV27 to TRBJ2-1; D is ambiguous. The V end lost 6 bases, the J end lost 4 bases, and 10 bases lay between the germline ends. This CDR3 is 13 amino acids long. CDR1 and CDR2 from the germline V gene are MNHEY and SMNVEV (reference sequence).